This T cell receptor beta chain is drawn from a study of blood T cell repertoires in COVID-19. Authors' processing steps: Reference gene primer amplification in the assay estimated nucleated cell counts. Clones were read by immunoSEQ multiplex PCR, and TCRdb kept only the in-frame ones, dropping some. From that table come the V and J calls and clone size; the DNA was used to work out D and trimming. The sample includes under 500,000 clones, 70% to 90% of them seen just once. Germline values: CDR1 SGDLS, CDR2 YYNGEE. There are 18 residues in the CDR3. Trimming removed 4 bases from V and 8 bases from J; junction bases left unmatched: 17.

The rearrangement uses TRBV9 and TRBJ1-4, with TRBD1 identical over 10 bases. The sample taken for sequencing was PBMCs or T cells enriched from blood (not recorded which). The origin of this receptor is a woman under 30 with acute COVID-19. The CDR3 is CASSQSPGTGVRGEKLFF. CDR3 DNA sequence: TGTGCCAGCAGCCAAAGTCCCGGGACAGGGGTTCGGGGAGAAAAACTGTTTTTT.